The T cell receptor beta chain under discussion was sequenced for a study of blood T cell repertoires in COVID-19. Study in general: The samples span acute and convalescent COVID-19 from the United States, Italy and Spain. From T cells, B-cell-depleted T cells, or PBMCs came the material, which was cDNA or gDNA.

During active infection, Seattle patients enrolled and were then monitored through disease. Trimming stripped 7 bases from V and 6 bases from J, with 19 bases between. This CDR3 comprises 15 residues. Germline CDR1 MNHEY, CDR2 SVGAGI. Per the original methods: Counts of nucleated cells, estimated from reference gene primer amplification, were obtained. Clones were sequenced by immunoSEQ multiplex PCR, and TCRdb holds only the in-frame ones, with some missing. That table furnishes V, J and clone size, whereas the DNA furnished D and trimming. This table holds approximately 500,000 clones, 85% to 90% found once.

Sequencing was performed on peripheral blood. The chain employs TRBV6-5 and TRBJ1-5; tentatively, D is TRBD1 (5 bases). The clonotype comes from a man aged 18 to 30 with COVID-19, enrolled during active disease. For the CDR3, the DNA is TGTGCCAGCAAGTTGATGAAGGGGCTGGGTCAGCCCCAGCATTTT. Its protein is CASKLMKGLGQPQHF.